This paragraph reports one T cell receptor (beta chain). It has no known antigen specificity. Base qualities are not provided; no much larger clone lies one nucleotide away. Whole blood was collected in K2EDTA tubes by collaborating institutions according to the institutions' own protocols. For TCRbeta analysis, collaborators shipped samples in one of three forms: frozen whole blood, isolated PBMCs, or DNA extracted from either of those sample types. TCRbeta CDR3 regions were amplified from genomic DNA using the immunoSEQ Assay, a bias-controlled multiplex PCR. In the paper's pipeline: The number of nucleated cells in each sample was estimated from the amplification of reference gene primers within the assay. Sequence reads were collapsed and filtered to measure the absolute abundance of every unique TCRbeta CDR3 rearrangement. For each sample, productive Simpson clonality was calculated by taking the square root of Simpson's diversity index across productive rearrangements. TCRdb's version of the immuneACCESS table is confined to in-frame rearrangements and falls short of the full clone set. An unresolved V gene accounts for under half of the shortfall where checked; the remainder is of unknown origin. V and J calls and clone size are as listed in that table; D and trimming were resolved from the DNA. The table for this sample lists about 180,000 clones; 80% to 90% of them were counted only once. Together, the top ten hold roughly 3.5% of the sample.

At the junction V is shortened by 5 bases and J by 3 bases; bases outside the gene matches: 10. The CDR3 measures 15 amino acids from cysteine to phenylalanine. Of all the DNA, just the CDR3 is kept, 45 bases in frame from base 1. CDR1 and CDR2, per the germline V gene (reference sequence), are SEHNR and FQNEAQ. These data originate in a study of blood T cell repertoires in COVID-19 (dated by TCRdb to about 2020). Study-level background: Collaborator samples came from the United States, Italy and Spain and covered acute and convalescent phases of COVID-19. A de-identified subject ID, COVID-19 status, age in years and sex were almost always included in the sample metadata. The repertoires were released in a freely available public database intended as a resource for research on the immune response to SARS-CoV-2. Where available, HLA class I and class II types were obtained from metadata supplied by the sample provider rather than from assay-based typing. Deeply sampled blood TCRbeta repertoires from subjects exposed to, actively infected with, or recovered from COVID-19 were included in the dataset. The samples were drawn from two sources: the first 160 participants of the ongoing ImmuneRACE study, and 1,000 to 1,500 subjects contributed by 6 global collaborators. The material from the prospective study consisted of cDNA or gDNA derived from T cells, B-cell-depleted T cells, or PBMCs.

What the research found in general, with its limitations: The quantity of clinical and demographic metadata differed by source and by participant and was supplied without curation.

Recombination joined TRBV7-9 with TRBJ2-7; the central 7 bases match TRBD2. The TCR originated in a man aged 60-69 years with acute or convalescent COVID-19. The sequencing sample was made of peripheral blood. The CDR3 region reads CASSNPPREGYEQYF. Read as DNA, the sequence is TGTGCCAGCAGCAACCCCCCCAGGGAGGGCTACGAGCAGTACTTC. The full variable domain, completed from the reference TRBV7-9 and TRBJ2-7 proteins outside the CDR3, reads DTGVSQNPRHKITKRGQNVTFRCDPISEHNRLYWYRQTLGQGPEFLTYFQNEAQLEKSRLLSDRFSAERPKGSFSTLEIQRTEQGDSAMYLCASSNPPREGYEQYFGPGTRLTVT.